This T cell receptor (beta chain) was sequenced in a study of blood T cell repertoires in COVID-19. The overall study: The samples span acute and convalescent COVID-19 from the United States, Italy and Spain. PBMCs, B-cell-depleted T cells, or T cells were the source of the cDNA or gDNA that made up the material.

Original handling: Reference gene primer amplification gave estimated nucleated cell counts. Here immunoSEQ multiplex PCR was the method, and the copy in TCRdb shows in-frame clones only, minus some. For V, J and clone size, that table is used; D and trimming come from the DNA. The sample consists of under 70,000 clones, around 91% of them appearing once. Trimming removed 1 base from V and 1 base from J, with 22 bases in between. Germline values: CDR1 LGHDT, CDR2 YNNKEL (reference sequence). The CDR3 consists of 20 residues. This receptor was identified in a man aged 55 to 70 with active COVID-19. The rearrangement joins TRBV3-1 (or the pseudogene TRBV3-2) to TRBJ2-2, with a tentative D call TRBD2 (6 bases). The specimen sequenced was peripheral blood. CDR3 nucleotides: TGTGCCAGCAGCCAAGGGTCCGGGACGGGGAGGATAATGAACACCGGGGAGCTGTTTTTT. It is translated as CASSQGSGTGRIMNTGELFF.